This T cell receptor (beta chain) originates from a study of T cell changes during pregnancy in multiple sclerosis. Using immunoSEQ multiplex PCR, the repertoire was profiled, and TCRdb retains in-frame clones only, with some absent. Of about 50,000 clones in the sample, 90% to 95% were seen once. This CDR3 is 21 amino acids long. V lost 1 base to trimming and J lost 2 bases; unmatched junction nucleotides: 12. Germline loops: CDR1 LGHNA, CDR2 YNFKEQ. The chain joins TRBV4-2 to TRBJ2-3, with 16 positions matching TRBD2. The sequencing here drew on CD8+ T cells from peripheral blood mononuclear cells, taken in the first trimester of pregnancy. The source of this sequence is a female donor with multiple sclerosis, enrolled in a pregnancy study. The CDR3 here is CASSQVWPGTSGGAITDTQYF. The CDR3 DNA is TGTGCCAGCAGCCAAGTGTGGCCCGGGACTAGCGGGGGGGCCATCACAGATACGCAGTATTTT.